What follows are 30 T cell receptor beta chains derived from one specimen sequenced in a study of blood T cell repertoires in COVID-19. Method: immunoSEQ multiplex PCR; TCRdb's copy keeps in-frame clones and lacks some. The profile shows about 13,000 clones, about 76% of them singletons. Input material: peripheral blood. The receptors shown here come from a woman of 80 years or more with acute or convalescent COVID-19.

The chain carries TRBV5-1 and TRBJ2-5; the D is unclear. Germline lookup yields CDR1 SGHRS and CDR2 YFSETQ. The CDR3 totals 12 residues. V was pared by 2 bases and J by 1 base, with 3 bases between. The CDR3 protein is CASSFSQETQYF. CDR3 nucleotide sequence: TGCGCCAGCAGCTTTAGCCAAGAGACCCAGTACTTC. The variable domain in full, with the rest retrieved from reference TRBV5-1 and TRBJ2-5, is KAGVTQTPRYLIKTRGQQVTLSCSPISGHRSVSWYQQTPGQGLQFLFEYFSETQRNKGNFPGRFSGRQFSNSRSEMNVSTLELGDSALYLCASSFSQETQYFGPGTRLLVL.

This chain connects TRBV7-9 to TRBJ2-1; 9 bases are shared with TRBD2. Germline V gene sequence: CDR1 SEHNR, CDR2 FQNEAQ (reference sequence). V lost 5 bases and J lost 4; bases outside the gene matches: 6. The CDR3 totals 15 residues. In DNA, the CDR3 is TGTGCCAGCAGCGAGACTAGCGGCTTATACAATGAGCAGTTCTTC. It specifies CASSETSGLYNEQFF.

This sequence joins TRBV3-1 (or the pseudogene TRBV3-2) and TRBJ2-7; possible D gene TRBD2, 6 bases. The CDR3 extends over 14 amino acids. Trimming stripped 2 bases from V and 1 base from J, with 9 bases between. Germline lookup yields CDR1 LGHDT and CDR2 YNNKEL (reference sequence). CDR3 in DNA: TGTGCCAGCAGCCAAAGCGGGTGGTCCTACGAGCAGTACTTC. Amino acid sequence: CASSQSGWSYEQYF.

In its sample, this clone was seen once. The chain carries TRBV24-1 and TRBJ1-4, with 7 bases that match TRBD1. Looked up from germline, CDR1 is KGHDR and CDR2 is SFDVKD. CDR3 size: 15 residues. V gave up 3 bases and J gave up 5 bases; unmatched junction bases: 5. For the CDR3, the DNA is TGTGCCACCAGTGATGCACAGGGGTGGAATGAAAAACTGTTTTTT. Translated: CATSDAQGWNEKLFF.

The chain recombines TRBV6-5 with TRBJ1-3, with D hard to call. Looked up from germline, CDR1 is MNHEY and CDR2 is SVGAGI. Trimming stripped 2 bases from V and 4 bases from J, with 3 bases between. The CDR3 sequence is 12 residues long. The CDR3 region is CASSYQGNTIYF. In nucleotides, the CDR3 is TGTGCCAGCAGTTACCAAGGAAACACCATATATTTT.

The chain links TRBV7-8 to TRBJ1-5, with D possibly TRBD1 on 6 matching bases. CDR1 is SGHVS, CDR2 FQNEAQ, per germline. With 2 bases removed from V and 7 bases from J, the gap between germline ends came to 15 bases. The CDR3 contains 15 residues. The CDR3 is CASSLLEGVAQPQHF. The CDR3 DNA follows: TGTGCCAGCAGCTTACTTGAGGGGGTCGCGCAGCCCCAGCATTTT.

The chain combines TRBV6-2 or TRBV6-3 with TRBJ2-7, with 8 bases identical to TRBD2. Germline lookup yields CDR1 MNHEY and CDR2 SVGEGT. The CDR3 runs 13 residues. V lost 5 bases to trimming and J lost 5 bases; unmatched junction nucleotides: 5. Here the CDR3 reads CASSKREFNEQYF. CDR3 coding DNA: TGTGCCAGCAGTAAGCGGGAGTTCAACGAGCAGTACTTC.

The V gene is TRBV7-9, the J gene TRBJ2-2; D is possibly TRBD1 (5 bases). Germline V lookup: CDR1 SEHNR, CDR2 FQNEAQ (reference sequence). With 6 bases removed from V and 0 bases from J, the gap between germline ends came to 14 bases. The CDR3 has 16 residues. Here the CDR3 reads CASSHKGLPNTGELFF. The CDR3 DNA is TGTGCCAGCAGTCACAAGGGGCTACCGAACACCGGGGAGCTGTTTTTT.

The genes are TRBV5-8 and TRBJ1-4, with 8 bases fitting TRBD1. The CDR3 spans 16 residues. V dropped 0 bases and J dropped 6; count of bases not matched to a gene: 7. Germline values: CDR1 SGHTS, CDR2 YDEGEE. The CDR3 sequence is CASSLDAGTGHEKLFF. The CDR3 DNA sequence: TGTGCCAGCAGCTTGGACGCGGGGACAGGACATGAAAAACTGTTTTTT. The variable domain in full, with the rest retrieved from reference TRBV5-8 and TRBJ1-4, is EAGVTQSPTHLIKTRGQQATLRCSPISGHTSVYWYQQALGLGLQFLLWYDEGEERNRGNFPPRFSGRQFPNYSSELNVNALELEDSALYLCASSLDAGTGHEKLFFGSGTQLSVL.

The chain has TRBV30 and TRBJ2-3, with 10 nucleotides matching TRBD2. The CDR3 consists of 15 residues. CDR1 is GTSNPN and CDR2 is SVGIG in the germline V gene (reference sequence). The trim removed 2 bases at V and 6 bases at J, leaving 8 bases unmatched. The CDR3 loop is CAWSRNSGGWDTQYF. The CDR3 coding sequence is TGTGCCTGGAGTAGGAATAGCGGGGGGTGGGATACGCAGTATTTT.

This chain links TRBV5-1 with TRBJ2-5, with D possibly being TRBD1 (6 bases). CDR3 size: 14 residues. V lost 4 bases and J lost 4, with 14 bases in between. Germline V gene lookup returns CDR1 SGHRS and CDR2 YFSETQ. As DNA, the CDR3 is TGCGCCAGCAGCACGGCAGGGGCCCGAGAGACCCAGTACTTC. Its translation: CASSTAGARETQYF.

The rearrangement uses TRBV20-1 and TRBJ2-2; no clear D gene. The V gene's germline CDR1 is DFQATT and CDR2 SNEGSKA (reference sequence). V lost 4 bases and J lost 3, with 3 bases in between. This CDR3 has 11 residues. The CDR3 reads CSATDTGELFF. The CDR3 nucleotides are TGCAGTGCTACAGACACCGGGGAGCTGTTTTTT.

The rearrangement joins TRBV6-4 to TRBJ2-2; D is possibly TRBD2 (6 bases). Trimming left V 6 bases short and J 0 bases short, with 8 bases between. In germline, CDR1 is MRHNA, CDR2 SNTAGT. The CDR3 contains 14 residues. The CDR3 here is CASREGPNTGELFF. CDR3 bases: TGTGCCAGCAGGGAGGGCCCGAACACCGGGGAGCTGTTTTTT.

This clone was counted only a few times. Relative to the germline gene, one junction end is altered; a read error may explain this. The genes are TRBV7-8 and TRBJ1-2; D possibly corresponds to TRBD1 (6 bases). Germline CDR1 and CDR2: SGHVS and FQNEAQ. The CDR3 is made up of 13 amino acids. The CDR3 DNA sequence: TGTGCGAGCAGCGGGGGGGCCAGGTATGGCTACACCTTC. Protein sequence: CASSGGARYGYTF.

This clone has just one count. This chain connects TRBV24-1 to TRBJ1-5; 7 bases fit TRBD1. The V and J ends lost 4 bases and 1 base, in that order; junction bases with no gene match: 6. Per the germline V gene, CDR1 is KGHDR and CDR2 is SFDVKD. This CDR3 region has 16 residues. This CDR3 reads CATSESDRVSNQPQHF. The CDR3 DNA reads as TGTGCCACCAGTGAGTCTGACAGGGTCAGCAATCAGCCCCAGCATTTT.

The chain couples TRBV18 to TRBJ2-5; the D gene is possibly TRBD2 (5 bases). CDR1 and CDR2 (germline): KGHSH, LQKENI. The CDR3 consists of 15 residues. With 2 bases removed from V and 3 bases from J, the gap between germline ends came to 13 bases. The chain's CDR3 is CASSPIAGTEETQYF. The CDR3 DNA reads as TGTGCCAGCTCACCAATCGCGGGTACGGAAGAGACCCAGTACTTC.

This chain uses TRBV7-8 with TRBJ1-2, with 7 bases matching TRBD1. The CDR3 contains 16 residues. CDR1 SGHVS and CDR2 FQNEAQ come from the germline V gene. Germline trimming cut 5 bases from V and 4 bases from J; bases unmatched to any gene: 13. In nucleotides, the CDR3 is TGTGCCAGCAGCCAAAACCCTCGGGACAGCACCTATGGCTACACCTTC. It translates to CASSQNPRDSTYGYTF.

This chain joins TRBV18 and TRBJ2-7; 8 nucleotides line up with TRBD1. Germline trimming cut 4 bases from V and 5 bases from J; bases unmatched to any gene: 1. The CDR3 runs to 12 residues. Germline V CDR1 and CDR2: KGHSH, LQKENI. Here the CDR3 reads CASSLDRDEQYF. The CDR3 nucleotides are TGTGCCAGCTCACTGGACAGGGACGAGCAGTACTTC.

V and J are TRBV9 and TRBJ1-3; D may be TRBD1 (5 bases). V was shortened by 2 bases and J by 0 bases, with 9 bases between the two germline ends. Looked up from germline, CDR1 is SGDLS and CDR2 is YYNGEE. The CDR3 has 15 residues. The CDR3 nucleotides read TGTGCCAGCAGCGTGACAGCGACCTCTGGAAACACCATATATTTT. Protein sequence: CASSVTATSGNTIYF.

V and J are TRBV5-5 and TRBJ2-5; 13 bases line up with TRBD2. CDR3 length equals 18 residues. Trimming removed 0 bases from V and 9 bases from J; junction bases left unmatched: 14. The germline V gene encodes CDR1 SGHKS and CDR2 YYEKEE (reference sequence). CDR3 sequence (DNA): TGTGCCAGCAGCTTGGGACTAGCGGGGGGCTCATTTGCTTGGGCCCAGTACTTC. Translating it yields CASSLGLAGGSFAWAQYF.

V usage is TRBV9 and J usage is TRBJ1-2; TRBD1 aligns across 10 bases. Per germline, CDR1 SGDLS and CDR2 YYNGEE. V lost 5 bases, J lost 4 bases, and 5 bases stayed unmatched. The CDR3 covers 14 residues. This CDR3 reads CASRGTGEAYGYTF. Written as DNA, the CDR3 is TGTGCCAGCAGGGGGACAGGGGAAGCCTATGGCTACACCTTC.

This chain joins TRBV6-5 and TRBJ2-7; D gene ambiguous. The V gene lost 7 bases and the J gene lost 2 bases, with 9 bases spanning the gap. The length of the CDR3 is 12 residues. Germline V gene sequence: CDR1 MNHEY, CDR2 SVGAGI. The CDR3 nucleotides are TGTGCCAGCATGGCAACGACCTACGAGCAGTACTTC. Translating gives CASMATTYEQYF.

The chain recombines TRBV27 with TRBJ2-3, with 14 bases matching TRBD2. With 2 bases clipped from V and 2 bases from J, the junction kept 3 bases outside the gene matches. The CDR3 contains 17 residues. Germline CDR1 and CDR2: MNHEY and SMNVEV (reference sequence). Here the CDR3 DNA reads TGTGCCAGCAGTTTAAGACTAGCGGGGGGGCCCACAGATACGCAGTATTTT. Amino acids: CASSLRLAGGPTDTQYF.

The V call is TRBV6-5, the J call TRBJ1-2; D might be TRBD1 (5 bases). Trimming removed 4 bases from V and 6 bases from J, with 9 bases in between. This CDR3 has 12 amino acids. The germline gives CDR1 MNHEY, CDR2 SVGAGI. CDR3 sequence: CASSSGSDGYTF. The CDR3 coding sequence is TGTGCCAGCAGTTCAGGGTCGGATGGCTACACCTTC.

The chain recombines TRBV5-1 with TRBJ2-3; 8 bases are shared with TRBD1. Trimming removed 4 bases from V and 3 bases from J; junction bases left unmatched: 7. The germline gives CDR1 SGHRS, CDR2 YFSETQ. This CDR3 is 15 amino acids long. CDR3 region: CASSPWTGRTDTQYF. The CDR3 DNA reads as TGCGCCAGCAGCCCTTGGACAGGGCGAACAGATACGCAGTATTTT. The full variable domain, with the rest looked up from reference TRBV5-1 and TRBJ2-3, is KAGVTQTPRYLIKTRGQQVTLSCSPISGHRSVSWYQQTPGQGLQFLFEYFSETQRNKGNFPGRFSGRQFSNSRSEMNVSTLELGDSALYLCASSPWTGRTDTQYFGPGTRLTVL.

The rearrangement links TRBV5-4 to TRBJ2-3, with 9 bases that match TRBD2. The CDR3 contains 16 residues. V dropped 0 bases and J dropped 5; count of bases not matched to a gene: 7. Germline lookup yields CDR1 SGHNT and CDR2 YYREEE (reference sequence). The CDR3 coding sequence is TGTGCCAGCAGCTTGGTACTAGCGGGCTTGTTAGATACGCAGTATTTT. Encoded protein: CASSLVLAGLLDTQYF.

This chain uses TRBV2 with TRBJ1-5; possibly TRBD1 for D (5 bases). Germline CDR1 reads SNHLY; CDR2 reads FYNNEI. The CDR3 runs 13 residues. Trimming took off 8 bases at V and 4 bases at J, with 12 bases between the two ends. The CDR3 DNA is TGTGCCAGCGGGGGAGGGCTAAATCAGCCCCAGCATTTT. Protein product: CASGGGLNQPQHF.

There are a few counts of this clone. CDR3 amino acids: CASSYPRGRLDGYTF. The DNA of the CDR3 is TGTGCCAGCAGTTACCCCAGGGGGCGTCTTGATGGCTACACCTTC. The chain is built from TRBV6-2 or TRBV6-3 and TRBJ1-2; TRBD1 agrees at 8 bases. The V and J ends lost 2 bases and 6 bases, in that order; junction bases with no gene match: 8. The V gene's germline CDR1 is MNHEY and CDR2 SVGEGT. CDR3 size: 15 residues.

V is TRBV6-6 and J is TRBJ2-1; D not resolved. The CDR3 is 14 residues long. V dropped 2 bases and J dropped 3 bases, with 8 bases sitting between them. CDR1 is MNHNY, CDR2 SVGAGI, per germline (reference sequence). CDR3 sequence reads: CASSYGSFYNEQFF. In DNA form, the CDR3 reads TGTGCCAGCAGTTACGGCAGTTTCTACAATGAGCAGTTCTTC.

Regarding this clone: One end of the junction does not line up with germline, which may come from a read error. This chain uses TRBV3-1 (or the pseudogene TRBV3-2) with TRBJ1-3; tentative D call: TRBD1 (5 bases). Germline loops: CDR1 LGHDT, CDR2 YNNKEL (reference sequence). The CDR3 spans 14 residues. CDR3 loop: CAGSQGHSGNTIYF. CDR3 sequence (DNA): TGTGCCGGCAGCCAAGGACACTCTGGAAACACCATATATTTT.